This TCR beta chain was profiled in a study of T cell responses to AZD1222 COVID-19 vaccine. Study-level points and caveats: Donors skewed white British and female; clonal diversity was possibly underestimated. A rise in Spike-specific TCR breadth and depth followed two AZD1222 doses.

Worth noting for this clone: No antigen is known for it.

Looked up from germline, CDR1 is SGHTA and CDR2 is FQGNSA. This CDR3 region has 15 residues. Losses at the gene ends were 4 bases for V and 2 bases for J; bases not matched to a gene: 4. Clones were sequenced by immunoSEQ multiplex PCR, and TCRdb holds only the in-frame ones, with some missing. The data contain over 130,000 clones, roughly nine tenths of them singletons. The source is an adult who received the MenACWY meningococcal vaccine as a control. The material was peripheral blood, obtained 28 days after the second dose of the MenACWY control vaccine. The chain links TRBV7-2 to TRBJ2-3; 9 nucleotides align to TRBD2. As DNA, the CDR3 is TGTGCCAGCAGCTCTAGCGGGACAAACACAGATACGCAGTATTTT. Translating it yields CASSSSGTNTDTQYF.